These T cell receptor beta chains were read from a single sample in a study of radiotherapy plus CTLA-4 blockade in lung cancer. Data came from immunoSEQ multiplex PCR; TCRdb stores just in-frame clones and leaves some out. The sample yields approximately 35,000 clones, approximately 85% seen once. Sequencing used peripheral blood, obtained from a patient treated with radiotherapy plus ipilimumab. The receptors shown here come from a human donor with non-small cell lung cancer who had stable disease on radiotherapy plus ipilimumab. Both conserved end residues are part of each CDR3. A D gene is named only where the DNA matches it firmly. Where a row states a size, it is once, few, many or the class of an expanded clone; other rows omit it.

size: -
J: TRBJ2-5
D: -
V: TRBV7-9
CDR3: CASSLQLLGETQYF
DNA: TGTGCCAGCAGCTTGCAACTGCTCGGGGAGACCCAGTACTTC

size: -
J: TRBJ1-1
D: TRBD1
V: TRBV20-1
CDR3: CSARDREAFF
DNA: TGCAGTGCGCGGGACAGAGAAGCTTTCTTT

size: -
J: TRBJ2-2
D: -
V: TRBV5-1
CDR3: CASSLDQGTGELFF
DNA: TGCGCCAGCAGCTTGGACCAGGGAACCGGGGAGCTGTTTTTT

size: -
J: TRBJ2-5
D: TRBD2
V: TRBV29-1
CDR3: CSRRGTSGSGETQYF
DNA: TGCAGCAGAAGAGGGACTAGCGGGAGTGGAGAGACCCAGTACTTC

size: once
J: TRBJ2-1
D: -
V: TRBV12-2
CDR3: CASRLALIAGIPFDNEQFF
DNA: TGTGCAAGTCGCTTAGCGTTGATAGCGGGAATCCCTTTTGACAATGAGCAGTTCTTC

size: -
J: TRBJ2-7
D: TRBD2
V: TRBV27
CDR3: CASGSGREPQEQYF
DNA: TGTGCCAGCGGGAGCGGGAGGGAACCACAAGAGCAGTACTTC

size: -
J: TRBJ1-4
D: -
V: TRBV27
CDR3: CASRSGLLGEKLFF
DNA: TGTGCCAGCAGGTCGGGACTCTTGGGAGAAAAACTGTTTTTT

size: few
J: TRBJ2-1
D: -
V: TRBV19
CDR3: CASSREISSYNEQFF
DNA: TGTGCCAGTAGTAGAGAAATTTCATCCTACAATGAGCAGTTCTTC

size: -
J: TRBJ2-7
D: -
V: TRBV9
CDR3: CASSVDWGGARNEQYF
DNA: TGTGCCAGCAGCGTAGATTGGGGGGGGGCTAGAAACGAGCAGTACTTC

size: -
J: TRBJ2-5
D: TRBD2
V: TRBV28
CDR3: CASSFPRGGEREQYF
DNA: TGTGCCAGCAGTTTCCCGAGGGGGGGAGAGCGGGAGCAGTACTTC

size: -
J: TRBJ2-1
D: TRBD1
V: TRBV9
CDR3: CASSVGGGQGGEQFF
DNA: TGTGCCAGCAGCGTAGGTGGGGGACAGGGGGGTGAGCAGTTCTTC

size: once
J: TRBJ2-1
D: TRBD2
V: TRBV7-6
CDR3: CASSLQWGGLAVYNEQFF
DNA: TGTGCCAGCAGCCTTCAATGGGGCGGTCTAGCGGTTTACAATGAGCAGTTCTTC

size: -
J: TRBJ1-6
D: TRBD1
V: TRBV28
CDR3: CASSLVQGTGALHF
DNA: TGTGCCAGCAGTTTAGTTCAGGGGACAGGGGCCCTCCACTTT

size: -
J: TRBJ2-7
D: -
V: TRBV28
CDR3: CASSLSSGAASEQYF
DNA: TGTGCCAGCAGTTTAAGTTCGGGAGCGGCCTCCGAGCAGTACTTC

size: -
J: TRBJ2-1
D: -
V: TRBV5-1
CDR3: CASSLRLEYEQFF
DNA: TGCGCCAGCAGCTTGAGACTGGAGTATGAGCAGTTCTTC

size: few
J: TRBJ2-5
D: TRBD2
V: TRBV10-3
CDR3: CAISQLLAGGQETQYF
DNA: TGTGCCATCAGTCAACTACTAGCGGGAGGGCAGGAGACCCAGTACTTC

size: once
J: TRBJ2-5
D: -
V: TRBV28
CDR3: CASSSGVVQETQYF
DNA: TGTGCCAGCAGTTCGGGGGTAGTCCAAGAGACCCAGTACTTC

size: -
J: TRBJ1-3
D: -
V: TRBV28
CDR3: CASSRNTIYF
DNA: TGTGCCAGCAGCAGAAACACCATATATTTT

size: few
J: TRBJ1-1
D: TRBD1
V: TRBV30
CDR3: CAWNSGTGNTEAFF
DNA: TGTGCCTGGAACTCCGGGACAGGTAACACTGAAGCTTTCTTT

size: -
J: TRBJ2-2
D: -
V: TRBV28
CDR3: CASSDSLVTGELFF
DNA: TGTGCCAGCAGTGACTCTTTAGTAACCGGGGAGCTGTTTTTT

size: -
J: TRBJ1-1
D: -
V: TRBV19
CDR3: CASSTPGGAEAFF
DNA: TGTGCCAGTAGTACTCCCGGCGGTGCTGAAGCTTTCTTT

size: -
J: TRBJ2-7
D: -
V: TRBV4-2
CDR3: CASSQVPSGGHLAYEQYF
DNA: TGTGCCAGCAGCCAAGTTCCTTCCGGCGGGCATCTCGCCTACGAGCAGTACTTC

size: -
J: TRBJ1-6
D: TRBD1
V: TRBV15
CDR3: CASGQQGDNSPLHF
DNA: TGTGCCTCAGGACAGCAGGGGGATAATTCACCCCTCCACTTT

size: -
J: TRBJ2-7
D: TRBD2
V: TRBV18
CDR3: CASSLLAGGTDSYEQYF
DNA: TGTGCCAGCTCACTCCTTGCCGGGGGGACGGACTCCTACGAGCAGTACTTC

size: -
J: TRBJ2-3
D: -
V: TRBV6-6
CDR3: CASSYDTSTDTQYF
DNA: TGTGCCAGCAGTTACGATACTAGCACAGATACGCAGTATTTT

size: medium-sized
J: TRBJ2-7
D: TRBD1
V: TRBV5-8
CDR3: CASSLGQGDYEQYF
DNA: TGTGCCAGCAGCTTGGGACAGGGGGACTACGAGCAGTACTTC

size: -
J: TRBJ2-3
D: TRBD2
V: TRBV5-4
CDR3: CASSLGLAGEADTQYF
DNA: TGTGCCAGCAGCTTGGGACTAGCGGGAGAAGCAGATACGCAGTATTTT

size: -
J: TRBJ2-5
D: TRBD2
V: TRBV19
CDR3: CASSIAPREGQETQYF
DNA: TGTGCCAGTAGTATAGCCCCCCGGGAGGGCCAAGAGACCCAGTACTTC

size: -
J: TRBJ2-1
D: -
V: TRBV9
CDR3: CASSVGQSNEQFF
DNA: TGTGCCAGCAGCGTAGGACAGTCCAATGAGCAGTTCTTC

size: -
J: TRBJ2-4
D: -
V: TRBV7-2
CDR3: CASSFIEGVAKNIQYF
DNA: TGTGCCAGCAGCTTTATTGAGGGCGTAGCCAAAAACATTCAGTACTTC

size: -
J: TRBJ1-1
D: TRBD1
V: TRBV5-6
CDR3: CASSSGQRRGGEAFF
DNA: TGTGCCAGCAGCTCGGGACAGCGACGGGGCGGTGAAGCTTTCTTT

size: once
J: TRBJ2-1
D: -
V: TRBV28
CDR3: CASSPRSSYNEQFF
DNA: TGTGCCAGCAGCCCCCGGAGCTCCTACAATGAGCAGTTCTTC

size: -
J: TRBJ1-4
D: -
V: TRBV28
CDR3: CASSKLATRPRRDEKLFF
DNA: TGTGCCAGCAGCAAGTTAGCGACTCGCCCACGTAGGGATGAAAAACTGTTTTTT

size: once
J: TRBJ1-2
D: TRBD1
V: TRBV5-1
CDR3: CASSGGQGHGYTF
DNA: TGCGCCAGCAGCGGGGGACAGGGCCATGGCTACACCTTC

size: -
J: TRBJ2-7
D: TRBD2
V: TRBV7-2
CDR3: CASSASSGKWEPQYF
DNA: TGTGCCAGCAGCGCTTCTAGCGGGAAGTGGGAACCGCAGTACTTC